Reported below is one TCR beta chain. Its antigen remains unidentified. The data originate from a study of shared clonotypes between healthy human individuals. Study summary: In total, the donors were a couple of women and a few men aged 18 to 49. The study's findings and limits: Since donors were few, the genetic and exposure-history diversity represented was limited.

The germline CDR1 and CDR2 sequences are SQVTM and ANQGSEA. The CDR3 sequence is 15 residues long. Per the authors' pipeline: ImmunoSEQ sequences covered only the junction and lacked quality scores; filtering therefore differed. Some clones are missing from TCRdb's copy, which holds only in-frame ones; the method was immunoSEQ multiplex PCR. That table is the source of V, J and clone size, and D and trimming were worked out from the DNA. The sample lists hundreds of thousands of clones; around 77% were seen once. This clonotype was obtained from a woman aged 40 to 50 in good health. Some clones in this sample may be carry-over from other donors' samples. Sequencing was performed on PBMCs. This sequence joins TRBV29-1 and TRBJ2-5; the match to TRBD2 covers 16 bases. The CDR3 spells CSQGTSGRGQETQYF. CDR3 nucleotides: TGCAGTCAAGGGACTAGCGGGAGGGGGCAAGAGACCCAGTACTTC.